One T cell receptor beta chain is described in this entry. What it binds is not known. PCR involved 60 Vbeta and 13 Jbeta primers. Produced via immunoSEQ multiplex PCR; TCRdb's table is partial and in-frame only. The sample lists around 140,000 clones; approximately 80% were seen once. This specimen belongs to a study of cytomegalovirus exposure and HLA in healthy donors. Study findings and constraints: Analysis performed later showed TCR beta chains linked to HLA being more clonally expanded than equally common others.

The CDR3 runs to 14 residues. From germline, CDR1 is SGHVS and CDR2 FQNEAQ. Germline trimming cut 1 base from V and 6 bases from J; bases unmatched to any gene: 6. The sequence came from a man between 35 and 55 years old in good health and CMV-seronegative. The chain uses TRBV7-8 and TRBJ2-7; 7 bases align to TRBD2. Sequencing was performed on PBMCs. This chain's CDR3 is CASSLGGREGEQYF. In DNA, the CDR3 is TGTGCCAGCAGCTTAGGTGGCAGGGAGGGCGAGCAGTACTTC.